This T cell receptor (beta chain) appears in the sequencing data of a study of shared T cell receptors in the human thymus. The V gene lost 0 bases and the J gene lost 0 bases, with 12 bases spanning the gap. This CDR3 is 17 amino acids long. Germline V gene sequence: CDR1 LNHDA, CDR2 SQIVND (reference sequence). Here immunoSEQ multiplex PCR was the method, and the copy in TCRdb shows in-frame clones only, minus some. The table lists over 650,000 clones, around 87% of them singletons. These data also formed part of another study, on human thymus T cells.

The clonotype comes from a boy under two years old with a congenital heart defect. Sequencing input: thymocytes. The genes are TRBV19 and TRBJ1-5, with unresolved D. DNA of the CDR3: TGTGCCAGTAGTATAGAATGTCCCAGCGATAGCAATCAGCCCCAGCATTTT. This encodes CASSIECPSDSNQPQHF.